This entry lists 25 T cell receptor beta chains sequenced from one sample in a study of OX40 agonist ivuxolimab in advanced cancers. Profiled with immunoSEQ multiplex PCR; TCRdb holds only in-frame clones, not every one. Here the sample spans over 30,000 clones, approximately 86% being singletons. The source was CD4+ or CD8+ T cells sorted from blood, collected in a trial of the OX40 agonist ivuxolimab. The receptor set was obtained from an adult with an advanced solid tumor such as melanoma, head and neck, liver or kidney cancer.

V gene TRBV7-9 combines with J gene TRBJ2-7; 9 bases are a match to TRBD1. Germline V gene sequence: CDR1 SEHNR, CDR2 FQNEAQ (reference sequence). The CDR3 extends over 15 amino acids. V gave up 5 bases and J gave up 3 bases; unmatched junction bases: 8. The CDR3 DNA is TGTGCCAGCAGCGCGCGGGGGACAGGGATCTACGAGCAGTACTTC. Amino acids: CASSARGTGIYEQYF. The variable domain in full, completed from reference TRBV7-9 and TRBJ2-7, reads DTGVSQNPRHKITKRGQNVTFRCDPISEHNRLYWYRQTLGQGPEFLTYFQNEAQLEKSRLLSDRFSAERPKGSFSTLEIQRTEQGDSAMYLCASSARGTGIYEQYFGPGTRLTVT.

The V and J genes are TRBV5-4 and TRBJ1-1, with a possible D match to TRBD1 (6 bases). Germline CDR1 reads SGHNT; CDR2 reads YYREEE (reference sequence). The CDR3 runs to 16 residues. Deletions cut 3 bases from V and 1 base from J, with 16 bases between. CDR3 nucleotide sequence: TGTGCCAGCAGCTCCAAGAAGAGAGGGGGGAACACTGAAGCTTTCTTT. It encodes CASSSKKRGGNTEAFF.

The CDR3 DNA follows: TGTGCCAGCAGCCGGGACATTCGGTCCACCGGGGAGCTGTTTTTT. Translation gives CASSRDIRSTGELFF. The chain joins TRBV14 to TRBJ2-2; a weak D match, TRBD1 (6 bases). V was shortened by 4 bases and J by 4 bases, with 13 bases between the two germline ends. Looked up from germline, CDR1 is SGHDN and CDR2 is FVKESK. The CDR3 has 15 residues.

The CDR3 nucleotides are TGTGCCAGCAGTTCTACGGTCAGTCTCCTCAGCAGTGGCTACACCTTC. This encodes CASSSTVSLLSSGYTF. The chain carries TRBV28 and TRBJ1-2, with D unresolved. Germline V gives CDR1 MDHEN, CDR2 SYDVKM. The CDR3 spans 16 residues. V gave up 4 bases and J gave up 7 bases, with 22 bases separating them.

This chain links TRBV9 with TRBJ2-2; D unresolved. Germline-derived CDR1 and CDR2 are SGDLS and YYNGEE. The CDR3 has 15 residues. V lost 4 bases and J 6 bases, leaving 16 bases between the germline ends. CDR3 nucleotides: TGTGCCAGCAGCCCCCCCCGCCAGTTTCCCGGGGAGCTGTTTTTT. This sequence encodes CASSPPRQFPGELFF.

The chain carries TRBV5-1 and TRBJ1-1; 9 bases agree with TRBD1. V dropped 4 bases and J dropped 8; count of bases not matched to a gene: 3. The CDR3 totals 12 residues. In germline, CDR1 is SGHRS, CDR2 YFSETQ. CDR3 nucleotides: TGCGCCAGCAGCCCGGGACAGGGCGAAGCTTTCTTT. Amino acid sequence: CASSPGQGEAFF.

This clone is a singleton in its sample. Here the CDR3 DNA reads TGTGCCAGCAGCCTTATATTGGAGAATTCACCCCTCCACTTT. This translates into CASSLILENSPLHF. The chain carries TRBV7-2 and TRBJ1-6, with no clear D. The CDR3 loop spans 14 amino acids. Trimming left V 5 bases short and J 7 bases short, with 12 bases between. Germline CDR1 and CDR2: SGHTA and FQGNSA.

The chain joins TRBV7-9 to TRBJ1-2; the D is unclear. This CDR3 spans 13 amino acids. Trimming removed 5 bases from V and 2 bases from J, with 9 bases in between. Germline assignment: CDR1 SEHNR and CDR2 FQNEAQ (reference sequence). CDR3 in amino acids: CASSAYINYGYTF. The CDR3 nucleotides are TGTGCCAGCAGCGCCTACATAAACTATGGCTACACCTTC.

This chain uses TRBV27 with TRBJ1-2; 9 nucleotides match TRBD1. Losses at the gene ends were 1 base for V and 8 bases for J; bases not matched to a gene: 8. Germline-derived CDR1 and CDR2 are MNHEY and SMNVEV (reference sequence). The CDR3 has 15 residues. Here the CDR3 DNA reads TGTGCCAGCAGTTTATTGGGACAGGGATCGGGGGGCTACACCTTC. This sequence encodes CASSLLGQGSGGYTF.

The genes are TRBV18 and TRBJ1-5, with D perhaps TRBD1 (6 bases). Germline V gene data show CDR1 as KGHSH and CDR2 as LQKENI. Between the trimmed V and J ends, which lost 5 bases and 9 bases, there was a span of 17 bases. This CDR3 has 14 residues. For the CDR3, the DNA is TGTGCCAGCTCAATGGGGGACACAGGGCGGCCCCAGCATTTT. It yields the protein CASSMGDTGRPQHF.

The V call is TRBV9, the J call TRBJ2-5; 7 bases agree with TRBD2. The CDR3 is 14 residues long. Germline loops: CDR1 SGDLS, CDR2 YYNGEE. Trimming cost V 4 bases and J 0 bases; bases outside gene matches: 3. The CDR3 reads CASSYGLDQETQYF. The DNA for the CDR3 is TGTGCCAGCAGCTACGGACTAGACCAAGAGACCCAGTACTTC.

This clone was counted between two and nine times. The rearrangement joins TRBV9 to TRBJ1-3; 8 positions agree with TRBD1. Trimming at V came to 2 bases and at J to 0 bases, leaving 1 base not matched to a gene. Germline lookup yields CDR1 SGDLS and CDR2 YYNGEE. The CDR3 has 15 amino acids. The DNA for the CDR3 is TGTGCCAGCAGCGTGACAGGGGACTCTGGAAACACCATATATTTT. It encodes CASSVTGDSGNTIYF.

The CDR3 sequence is CASTADRGYGYTF. The CDR3, as DNA: TGTGCCAGTACCGCGGACAGGGGATATGGCTACACCTTC. The chain joins TRBV19 to TRBJ1-2, with TRBD1 identical over 9 bases. V was pared by 7 bases and J by 5 bases, with 5 bases of the junction left unmatched. CDR3 length equals 13 residues. Germline CDR1 LNHDA, CDR2 SQIVND (reference sequence). Using reference TRBV19 and TRBJ1-2 for the parts outside the CDR3, the full variable domain is DGGITQSPKYLFRKEGQNVTLSCEQNLNHDAMYWYRQDPGQGLRLIYYSQIVNDFQKGDIAEGYSVSREKKESFPLTVTSAQKNPTAFYLCASTADRGYGYTFGSGTRLTVV.

The chain carries TRBV14 and TRBJ2-7; D remains unclear. The CDR3 length is 14 residues. The V gene lost 1 base and the J gene lost 6 bases, with 13 bases spanning the gap. Germline V gene sequence: CDR1 SGHDN, CDR2 FVKESK. The CDR3 bases are TGTGCCAGCAGCCAAGGTCTAACTATGAGCGAGCAGTACTTC. The encoded protein is CASSQGLTMSEQYF.

On this clone itself: An end of the junction differs from the germline gene, which may be a read error. The chain couples TRBV9 to TRBJ1-2; 8 nucleotides line up with TRBD1. The CDR3 extends over 15 amino acids. Germline V lookup: CDR1 SGDLS, CDR2 YYNGEE. The CDR3 region is CASSVDPGGLYDYTF. The CDR3 nucleotides read TGTGCCAGCAGCGTAGACCCAGGGGGCCTGTATGACTACACCTTC.

The chain uses TRBV19 and TRBJ2-7; D not resolved. The CDR3 length is 14 residues. CDR1 is LNHDA and CDR2 is SQIVND in the germline V gene (reference sequence). Trimming took off 3 bases at V and 0 bases at J, with 9 bases between the two ends. CDR3 coding DNA: TGTGCCAGTAGTATGGCCGTCTTCTCCTACGAGCAGTACTTC. As protein: CASSMAVFSYEQYF.

This clone was seen only once. This chain joins TRBV6-1 and TRBJ1-1; possibly TRBD1 for D (6 bases). V dropped 2 bases and J dropped 14 bases, with 15 bases sitting between them. Germline lookup yields CDR1 MNHNS and CDR2 SASEGT. The CDR3 extends over 12 amino acids. CDR3 DNA sequence: TGTGCCAGCAGTGAAATTTACAGGGTAAAATTCTTT. It encodes CASSEIYRVKFF.

This rearrangement joins TRBV9 to TRBJ1-2; D not certain. The V end lost 2 bases, the J end lost 4 bases, and 15 bases lay between the germline ends. This CDR3 spans 15 amino acids. Germline CDR1 reads SGDLS; CDR2 reads YYNGEE. CDR3 residues: CASSVGMEGPYGYTF. CDR3 bases: TGTGCCAGCAGCGTGGGAATGGAGGGTCCCTATGGCTACACCTTC.

V is TRBV19 and J is TRBJ2-5; a possible D gene is TRBD2 (5 bases). Trimming took 7 bases from V and 4 from J, leaving 19 bases between them. The CDR3 totals 15 residues. The V gene's germline CDR1 is LNHDA and CDR2 SQIVND (reference sequence). The CDR3 loop is CASNPSTSTLETQYF. The CDR3 DNA reads TGTGCCAGTAATCCGTCCACTAGTACCCTAGAGACCCAGTACTTC.

This chain joins TRBV6-5 and TRBJ1-5, with 9 bases aligning to TRBD1. J was trimmed by 7 bases and V by 6 bases; bases with no gene match: 7. The CDR3 runs 14 residues. Germline CDR1 is MNHEY and CDR2 is SVGAGI. This CDR3 reads CASRTRTGAQPQHF. The CDR3 DNA sequence: TGTGCCAGCAGGACTCGGACAGGGGCCCAGCCCCAGCATTTT.

The chain uses TRBV11-2 and TRBJ1-6; D not resolved. The V end was cut by 0 bases, the J end by 4 bases, with 10 bases between. The CDR3 is 16 residues long. The germline CDR1 and CDR2 sequences are SGHAT and FQNNGV. CDR3 sequence reads: CASSLDSWAYNSPLHF. DNA for the CDR3: TGTGCCAGCAGCTTAGATAGTTGGGCTTATAATTCACCCCTCCACTTT.

The chain has TRBV18 and TRBJ1-2; no reliable D call. Germline assignment: CDR1 KGHSH and CDR2 LQKENI. V lost 3 bases and J 5 bases, leaving 13 bases between the germline ends. The CDR3 spans 14 residues. The CDR3 region is CASSPPVTSYGYTF. The CDR3 coding sequence is TGTGCCAGCTCACCCCCAGTGACCTCTTATGGCTACACCTTC. Full variable domain (remainder filled in from reference TRBV18 and TRBJ1-2): NAGVMQNPRHLVRRRGQEARLRCSPMKGHSHVYWYRQLPEEGLKFMVYLQKENIIDESGMPKERFSAEFPKEGPSILRIQQVVRGDSAAYFCASSPPVTSYGYTFGSGTRLTVV.

This chain connects TRBV4-3 to TRBJ1-2, with D possibly being TRBD1 (6 bases). Germline CDR1 LGHNA, CDR2 YSLEER. The CDR3 loop spans 16 amino acids. The germline V and J ends were trimmed by 0 bases and 4 bases, with 15 bases remaining between them. In DNA, the CDR3 is TGCGCCAGCAGCCAAGATATCGGACAGACGATCTATGGCTACACCTTC. It yields the protein CASSQDIGQTIYGYTF.

Only a few counts were recorded for this clone. The rearrangement joins TRBV7-2 to TRBJ2-1, with 11 bases lining up with TRBD2. Germline V gene lookup returns CDR1 SGHTA and CDR2 FQGNSA. There are 15 residues in the CDR3. J was trimmed by 4 bases and V by 5 bases; bases with no gene match: 4. CDR3 loop: CASSSSGGAYNEQFF. The CDR3 bases are TGTGCCAGCAGCAGTAGCGGGGGGGCTTACAATGAGCAGTTCTTC. Together with reference TRBV7-2 and TRBJ2-1, the CDR3 gives the full variable domain: GAGVSQSPSNKVTEKGKDVELRCDPISGHTALYWYRQSLGQGLEFLIYFQGNSAPDKSGLPSDRFSAERTGGSVSTLTIQRTQQEDSAVYLCASSSSGGAYNEQFFGPGTRLTVL.

This chain links TRBV4-3 with TRBJ2-7, with 8 bases aligning to TRBD2. V lost 0 bases to trimming and J lost 5 bases; unmatched junction nucleotides: 9. Germline V gives CDR1 LGHNA, CDR2 YSLEER. This CDR3 contains 16 residues. The CDR3 sequence is CASSQEGRGDIDEQYF. CDR3 DNA sequence: TGCGCCAGCAGCCAAGAGGGGCGGGGGGACATCGACGAGCAGTACTTC.